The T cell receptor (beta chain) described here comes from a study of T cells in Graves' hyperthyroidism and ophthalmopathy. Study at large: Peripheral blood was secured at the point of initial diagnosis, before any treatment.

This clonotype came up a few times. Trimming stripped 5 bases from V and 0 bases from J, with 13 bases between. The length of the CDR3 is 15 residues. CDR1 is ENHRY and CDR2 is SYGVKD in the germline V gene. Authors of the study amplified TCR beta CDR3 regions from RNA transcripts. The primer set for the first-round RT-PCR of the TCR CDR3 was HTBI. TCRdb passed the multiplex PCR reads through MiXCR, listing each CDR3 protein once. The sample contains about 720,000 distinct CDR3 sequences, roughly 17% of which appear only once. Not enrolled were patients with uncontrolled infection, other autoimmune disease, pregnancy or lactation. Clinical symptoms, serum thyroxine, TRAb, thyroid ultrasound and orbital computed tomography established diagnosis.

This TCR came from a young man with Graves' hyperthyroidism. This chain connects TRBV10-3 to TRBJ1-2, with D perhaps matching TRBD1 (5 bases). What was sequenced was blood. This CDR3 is CAISYDRTTNYGYTF. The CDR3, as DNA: TGTGCCATCAGTTACGACAGAACTACTAACTATGGCTACACCTTC.